The 30 T cell receptor beta chains below were found in one sample sequenced in a study of blood T cell repertoires in COVID-19. Repertoires were generated with immunoSEQ multiplex PCR, while TCRdb's copy carries only in-frame clones and drops some. The sample contains more than 250,000 clones, 65% to 90% of which appear only once. Sequenced sample: PBMCs or T cells enriched from blood (not recorded which). These TCRs come from a woman under 30 who had recovered from COVID-19.

The chain is built from TRBV11-2 and TRBJ1-2, with D possibly matching TRBD1 (6 bases). Trimming took off 5 bases at V and 6 bases at J, with 16 bases between the two ends. Germline V gene sequence: CDR1 SGHAT, CDR2 FQNNGV. This CDR3 is 14 amino acids long. The CDR3 region is CASSPNRDSDGYTF. CDR3 bases: TGTGCCAGCAGCCCCAACAGGGATAGCGATGGCTACACCTTC. Combining the CDR3 with reference TRBV11-2 and TRBJ1-2 gives the whole variable domain EAGVAQSPRYKIIEKRQSVAFWCNPISGHATLYWYQQILGQGPKLLIQFQNNGVVDDSQLPKDRFSAERLKGVDSTLKIQPAKLEDSAVYLCASSPNRDSDGYTFGSGTRLTVV.

The CDR3 sequence is CAWSGQGGYGYTF. The CDR3 DNA is TGTGCCTGGAGTGGACAGGGGGGCTATGGCTACACCTTC. The chain combines TRBV30 with TRBJ1-2, with TRBD1 matching 9 bases. With V trimmed by 1 base and J by 4 bases, 1 base remained unmatched. The CDR3 runs 13 residues. CDR1 is GTSNPN and CDR2 is SVGIG in the germline V gene (reference sequence). Complete variable domain (other parts from reference TRBV30 and TRBJ1-2): SQTIHQWPATLVQPVGSPLSLECTVEGTSNPNLYWYRQAAGRGLQLLFYSVGIGQISSEVPQNLSASRPQDRQFILSSKKLLLSDSGFYLCAWSGQGGYGYTFGSGTRLTVV.

This rearrangement joins TRBV28 to TRBJ1-3; 8 positions agree with TRBD1. The trim removed 6 bases at V and 6 bases at J, leaving 1 base unmatched. Germline V gene lookup returns CDR1 MDHEN and CDR2 SYDVKM. This CDR3 has 12 amino acids. The CDR3: CASRQGENTIYF. CDR3 nucleotide sequence: TGTGCCAGCAGACAGGGGGAAAACACCATATATTTT.

A note on this clone: Mismatch with germline at one junction end may stem from a read error. Other DNA sequences in the same sample also yield this CDR3. CDR3 residues: CASSPPGNEQFF. CDR3 sequence (DNA): TGTGCCAGCTCTCCACCCGGGAATGAGCAGTTCTTC. The chain carries TRBV18 and TRBJ2-1; no clear D. The V gene's germline CDR1 is KGHSH and CDR2 LQKENI. The CDR3 is 12 amino acids.

The V and J genes are TRBV9 and TRBJ1-5; no clear D. The CDR3 has 15 amino acids. Deletions cut 1 base from V and 4 bases from J, with 12 bases between. Germline assignment: CDR1 SGDLS and CDR2 YYNGEE. The CDR3 region has the DNA TGTGCCAGCAGCGTAAACGGGGAAGGAAATCAGCCCCAGCATTTT. It encodes CASSVNGEGNQPQHF.

The table lists this clone with a count of one. The V and J genes are TRBV30 and TRBJ2-3, with TRBD2 as a possible D gene (6 bases). Germline V CDR1 and CDR2: GTSNPN, SVGIG (reference sequence). The CDR3 loop spans 14 amino acids. The germline V and J ends were trimmed by 2 bases and 1 base, with 10 bases remaining between them. The CDR3 loop reads CAWSSGGRTDTQYF. The CDR3 DNA is TGTGCCTGGAGTTCCGGGGGACGCACAGATACGCAGTATTTT.

This chain links TRBV28 with TRBJ2-7, with TRBD2 as a possible D gene (6 bases). The germline V gene has CDR1 MDHEN and CDR2 SYDVKM. Between the trimmed V and J ends, which lost 5 bases and 3 bases, there was a span of 14 bases. There are 14 residues in the CDR3. This CDR3 reads CASSQPRGDYEQYF. The CDR3 bases are TGTGCCAGCAGTCAACCCCGCGGGGACTACGAGCAGTACTTC.

The chain carries TRBV4-1 and TRBJ1-4, with a weak D call TRBD1 (6 bases). CDR1 and CDR2 from the germline V gene are MGHRA and YSYEKL. V was pared by 5 bases and J by 2 bases, with 21 bases between. The CDR3 contains 18 residues. CDR3 protein: CASSFAFRGGRTNEKLFF. For the CDR3, the DNA is TGCGCCAGCAGCTTCGCCTTTAGGGGGGGACGGACTAATGAAAAACTGTTTTTT.

CDR3 sequence (DNA): TGTGCCAGCAGTTTATCTGGGACACCTTTTGGGGCCAACGTCCTGACTTTC. Encoded protein: CASSLSGTPFGANVLTF. This rearrangement joins TRBV27 to TRBJ2-6, with D possibly matching TRBD1 (6 bases). Trimming took off 0 bases at V and 3 bases at J, with 12 bases between the two ends. Germline V lookup: CDR1 MNHEY, CDR2 SMNVEV (reference sequence). This CDR3 spans 17 amino acids.

The chain recombines TRBV7-6 with TRBJ1-3, with D perhaps matching TRBD1 (6 bases). The germline V gene has CDR1 SGHVS and CDR2 FNYEAQ. Deletions cut 1 base from V and 1 base from J, with 11 bases between. The CDR3 length is 16 residues. For the CDR3, the DNA is TGTGCCAGCAGCTTAGGGACAGCCCTATCTGGAAACACCATATATTTT. This sequence encodes CASSLGTALSGNTIYF.

The V call is TRBV7-9, the J call TRBJ1-2; the D is unclear. Germline V gene data show CDR1 as SEHNR and CDR2 as FQNEAQ (reference sequence). V lost 8 bases to trimming and J lost 8 bases, with 21 bases between them. This CDR3 region has 14 residues. CDR3: CASAPRQRDRGYTF. The CDR3 DNA reads as TGTGCCAGCGCCCCCCGCCAGCGGGATAGGGGCTACACCTTC.

J is TRBJ1-4 and V is TRBV5-1; 8 bases align to TRBD1. The CDR3 has 15 residues. The trim removed 4 bases at V and 5 bases at J, leaving 7 bases unmatched. Germline assignment: CDR1 SGHRS and CDR2 YFSETQ. CDR3 in amino acids: CASSVTGGENEKLFF. CDR3 sequence (DNA): TGCGCCAGCAGCGTCACAGGGGGTGAAAATGAAAAACTGTTTTTT.

This clone was recorded once. The rearrangement links TRBV10-3 to TRBJ2-4; TRBD1 matches 7 bases. The CDR3 covers 14 residues. J gave up 3 bases and V 10 bases, and 9 bases lay outside the gene matches. The germline CDR1 and CDR2 sequences are ENHRY and SYGVKD. DNA for the CDR3: TGTGCCAGTACAGGGGAGAATGGCAAAAACATTCAGTACTTC. Translating it yields CASTGENGKNIQYF.

J is TRBJ2-2 and V is TRBV7-9; 12 bases align to TRBD2. Germline-derived CDR1 and CDR2 are SEHNR and FQNEAQ (reference sequence). After removal of 5 bases from V and 7 bases from J, the junction contained 11 bases not matched to a gene. This CDR3 contains 17 residues. In DNA, the CDR3 is TGTGCCAGCAGCCAGCCCGCTAGCGGGGGGGCCGGCGGGGAGCTGTTTTTT. Translated, it gives CASSQPASGGAGGELFF.

This sequence joins TRBV6-5 and TRBJ2-5; 8 bases map to TRBD1. Trimming took 5 bases from V and 5 from J; bases not matched to a gene: 4. From germline, CDR1 is MNHEY and CDR2 SVGAGI. This CDR3 region has 13 residues. This CDR3 reads CASSQGARETQYF. The CDR3 DNA is TGTGCCAGCAGTCAGGGGGCCCGGGAGACCCAGTACTTC.

This clone showed up just once. V is TRBV27 and J is TRBJ1-4; no reliable D call. The germline V gene encodes CDR1 MNHEY and CDR2 SMNVEV (reference sequence). This CDR3 comprises 14 residues. V shed 2 bases and J shed 15 bases, with 19 bases lying between them. The CDR3 DNA follows: TGTGCCAGCAGTTTACAAATGTGGGCCGGAATTATGTTTTTT. Its protein product is CASSLQMWAGIMFF.

The J gene is TRBJ2-1, the V gene TRBV15, with 8 bases lining up with TRBD2. CDR1 and CDR2 (germline): LNHNV, YYDKDF (reference sequence). The CDR3 extends over 20 amino acids. The trim removed 0 bases at V and 0 bases at J, leaving 13 bases unmatched. CDR3 in amino acids: CATSRDLAGGPASSYNEQFF. The CDR3 bases are TGTGCCACCAGCAGAGATCTTGCGGGGGGACCCGCAAGCTCCTACAATGAGCAGTTCTTC.

This sequence joins TRBV11-2 and TRBJ2-1; maybe TRBD1 (7 bases). The V end lost 3 bases, the J end lost 0 bases, and 12 bases lay between the germline ends. There are 16 residues in the CDR3. CDR1 and CDR2 (germline): SGHAT, FQNNGV. Here the CDR3 reads CASSFRGASSYNEQFF. Here the CDR3 DNA reads TGTGCCAGCAGCTTCAGGGGGGCAAGCTCCTACAATGAGCAGTTCTTC.

The chain has TRBV11-2 and TRBJ2-1; D gene ambiguous. The CDR3 runs 14 residues. The ends were cut back, 0 bases at V and 8 bases at J, with 11 bases in the middle. Germline V gene data show CDR1 as SGHAT and CDR2 as FQNNGV. CDR3 amino acids: CASSLESGYDEQFF. In DNA, the CDR3 is TGTGCCAGCAGCTTAGAGTCCGGTTACGATGAGCAGTTCTTC. Full variable domain (remainder filled in from reference TRBV11-2 and TRBJ2-1): EAGVAQSPRYKIIEKRQSVAFWCNPISGHATLYWYQQILGQGPKLLIQFQNNGVVDDSQLPKDRFSAERLKGVDSTLKIQPAKLEDSAVYLCASSLESGYDEQFFGPGTRLTVL.

This rearrangement joins TRBV7-2 to TRBJ2-3, with 7 bases matching TRBD2. The germline V gene encodes CDR1 SGHTA and CDR2 FQGNSA. The length of the CDR3 is 15 residues. V shed 5 bases and J 2 bases; nucleotides not matched to a gene: 7. For the CDR3, the DNA is TGTGCCAGCAGCCCTCAAGCGGGGAACACAGATACGCAGTATTTT. This translates into CASSPQAGNTDTQYF. Full variable domain (missing parts from reference TRBV7-2 and TRBJ2-3): GAGVSQSPSNKVTEKGKDVELRCDPISGHTALYWYRQSLGQGLEFLIYFQGNSAPDKSGLPSDRFSAERTGGSVSTLTIQRTQQEDSAVYLCASSPQAGNTDTQYFGPGTRLTVL.

Written as DNA, the CDR3 is TGTGCCAGCAGTTTCACAGTTAACTATGGCTACACCTTC. It codes for CASSFTVNYGYTF. This chain connects TRBV27 to TRBJ1-2; D remains ambiguous. Looked up from germline, CDR1 is MNHEY and CDR2 is SMNVEV (reference sequence). This CDR3 has 13 residues. Between the trimmed V and J ends, which lost 3 bases and 1 base, there was a span of 6 bases.

The V gene is TRBV18, the J gene TRBJ1-1; the D gene is possibly TRBD1 (5 bases). The CDR3 extends over 15 amino acids. Germline CDR1 and CDR2: KGHSH and LQKENI. With 3 bases removed from V and 0 bases from J, the gap between germline ends came to 11 bases. CDR3 in amino acids: CASSPLKDMNTEAFF. CDR3 sequence (DNA): TGTGCCAGCTCACCCCTCAAGGACATGAACACTGAAGCTTTCTTT.

This rearrangement joins TRBV7-2 to TRBJ1-2; no clear D gene. V gave up 3 bases and J gave up 8 bases, with 13 bases separating them. Germline-derived CDR1 and CDR2 are SGHTA and FQGNSA. CDR3 length: 13 residues. The CDR3 spells CASSFLTPGGYTF. The CDR3 DNA is TGTGCCAGCAGCTTCCTAACACCGGGGGGCTACACCTTC.

V gene TRBV6-1 combines with J gene TRBJ2-2; no clear D. The V gene lost 0 bases and the J gene lost 6 bases, with 5 bases spanning the gap. CDR1 and CDR2 (germline): MNHNS, SASEGT. There are 13 residues in the CDR3. The CDR3 DNA reads as TGTGCCAGCAGTGAAGCCCTCGCCGGGGAGCTGTTTTTT. This translates into CASSEALAGELFF.

V gene TRBV7-9 combines with J gene TRBJ1-4; TRBD1 matches at 8 bases. Germline V gives CDR1 SEHNR, CDR2 FQNEAQ (reference sequence). This CDR3 contains 19 residues. J was trimmed by 3 bases and V by 4 bases; bases with no gene match: 16. The CDR3 region has the DNA TGTGCCAGCAGCTCCAGTGGGACAGGTGTATTGGATTCTAATGAAAAACTGTTTTTT. It yields the protein CASSSSGTGVLDSNEKLFF. The entire variable domain, with the rest obtained from reference TRBV7-9 and TRBJ1-4, is as follows: DTGVSQNPRHKITKRGQNVTFRCDPISEHNRLYWYRQTLGQGPEFLTYFQNEAQLEKSRLLSDRFSAERPKGSFSTLEIQRTEQGDSAMYLCASSSSGTGVLDSNEKLFFGSGTQLSVL.

The chain joins TRBV3-1 (or the pseudogene TRBV3-2) to TRBJ1-4; 9 bases align to TRBD1. The ends lost 1 base at V and 10 bases at J; junction bases unmatched: 10. CDR3 length: 16 amino acids. The germline gives CDR1 LGHDT, CDR2 YNNKEL (reference sequence). The CDR3 nucleotides are TGTGCCAGCAGCCAAGTAGCTGGACAGGGGACAGGAAAACTGTTTTTT. Amino acids: CASSQVAGQGTGKLFF.

This chain links TRBV12-3 or TRBV12-4 with TRBJ1-2; maybe TRBD1 (5 bases). V lost 2 bases to trimming and J lost 6 bases, with 10 bases between them. CDR3 length: 13 residues. The CDR3: CASSLRRDNGYTF. Written as DNA, the CDR3 is TGTGCCAGCAGTTTACGCAGGGATAATGGCTACACCTTC.

The rearrangement links TRBV27 to TRBJ1-1; D may be TRBD1 (6 bases). Germline V gene lookup returns CDR1 MNHEY and CDR2 SMNVEV (reference sequence). The CDR3 covers 13 residues. Trimming removed 3 bases from V and 8 bases from J, with 13 bases in between. CDR3 amino acids: CASSFAPGTEAFF. The CDR3 DNA reads TGTGCCAGCAGTTTCGCTCCTGGGACAGAAGCTTTCTTT.

The V call is TRBV18, the J call TRBJ2-1, with TRBD2 as a possible D gene (5 bases). V was trimmed by 2 bases and J by 3 bases, leaving 11 bases between them. The CDR3 consists of 15 residues. CDR1 is KGHSH, CDR2 LQKENI, per germline. The chain's CDR3 is CASSPGRADYNEQFF. The DNA of the CDR3 is TGTGCCAGCTCACCAGGGCGGGCCGACTACAATGAGCAGTTCTTC.

The CDR3 sequence is CASSDRVRNQPQHF. The DNA of the CDR3 is TGTGCCAGCAGTGACAGGGTTAGGAATCAGCCCCAGCATTTT. The chain is built from TRBV6-1 and TRBJ1-5, with D possibly matching TRBD1 (5 bases). CDR3 length equals 14 residues. With 3 bases removed from V and 4 bases from J, the gap between germline ends came to 10 bases. Germline CDR1 is MNHNS and CDR2 is SASEGT.